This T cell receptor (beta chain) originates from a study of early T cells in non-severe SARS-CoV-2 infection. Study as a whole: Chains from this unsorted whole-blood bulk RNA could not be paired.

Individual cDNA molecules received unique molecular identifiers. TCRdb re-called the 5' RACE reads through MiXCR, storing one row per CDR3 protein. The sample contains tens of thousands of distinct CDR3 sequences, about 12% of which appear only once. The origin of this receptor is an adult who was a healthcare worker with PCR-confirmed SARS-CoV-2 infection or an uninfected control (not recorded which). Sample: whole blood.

CDR3 coding DNA: TGTGCCAGCAGTCTACCGGGACTGGGCTACGAGCAGTACTTC. Amino acids: CASSLPGLGYEQYF. This rearrangement joins TRBV5-6 to TRBJ2-7, with D possibly matching TRBD2 (6 bases). The V end was cut by 5 bases, the J end by 3 bases, with 15 bases between. This CDR3 comprises 14 residues. In germline, CDR1 is SGHDT, CDR2 YYEEEE.